This paragraph reports one TCR beta chain. The data were taken from a study of blood T cell repertoires in COVID-19. Overall study: Both acute and convalescent COVID-19 samples were obtained from the United States, Italy and Spain. The cDNA or gDNA used as material had been derived from T cells, B-cell-depleted T cells, or PBMCs.

Original processing notes: Reference gene primer amplification in the assay estimated nucleated cell counts. Produced via immunoSEQ multiplex PCR; TCRdb's table is partial and in-frame only. D and trimming were read from the DNA, whereas the V and J calls and clone size are those reported in that table. The sample shows roughly 57,000 clones, 65% to 80% of them seen only once. V lost 0 bases and J lost 8, with 13 bases in between. Germline values: CDR1 LNHDA, CDR2 SQIVND (reference sequence). The CDR3 contains 15 residues. This clonotype was sampled from a man between 65 and 79 years old with active or convalescent COVID-19. The chain uses TRBV19 and TRBJ1-4, with D perhaps TRBD1 (5 bases). The material sequenced was peripheral blood. In DNA, the CDR3 is TGTGCCAGTAGTATAGAAGGCAGGGAATGGGAAAAACTGTTTTTT. Its translation is CASSIEGREWEKLFF.